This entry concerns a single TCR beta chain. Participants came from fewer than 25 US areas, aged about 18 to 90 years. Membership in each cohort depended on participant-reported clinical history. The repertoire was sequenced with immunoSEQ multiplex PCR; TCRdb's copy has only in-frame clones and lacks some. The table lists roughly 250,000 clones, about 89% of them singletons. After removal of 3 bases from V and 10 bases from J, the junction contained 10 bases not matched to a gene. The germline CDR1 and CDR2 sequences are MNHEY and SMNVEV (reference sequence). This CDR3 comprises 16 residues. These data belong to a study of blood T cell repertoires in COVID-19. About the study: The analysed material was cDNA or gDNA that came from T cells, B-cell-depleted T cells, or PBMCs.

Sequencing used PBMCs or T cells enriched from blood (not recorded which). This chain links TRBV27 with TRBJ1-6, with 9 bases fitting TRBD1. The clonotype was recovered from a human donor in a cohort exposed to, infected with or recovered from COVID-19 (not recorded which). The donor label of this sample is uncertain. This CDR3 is CASSLTGTGSRSPLHF. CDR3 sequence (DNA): TGTGCCAGCAGTTTGACCGGGACAGGGTCGCGGTCACCCCTCCACTTT.